The 16 T cell receptor beta chains presented below share a single source sample, sequenced in a study of T cell responses to AZD1222 COVID-19 vaccine. Method: immunoSEQ multiplex PCR; TCRdb's copy keeps in-frame clones and lacks some. Altogether around 160,000 clones are present, roughly nine tenths being singletons, with the ten largest covering roughly 3.8%. Sequenced material: peripheral blood, taken 28 days after the second AZD1222 dose. The origin of the receptors is an adult who received the AZD1222 COVID-19 vaccine.

This clone has only a few counts. This chain connects TRBV7-9 to TRBJ2-1, with a tentative D call TRBD2 (6 bases). V lost 5 bases, J lost 15 bases, and 17 bases lay in between. Germline V lookup: CDR1 SEHNR, CDR2 FQNEAQ (reference sequence). The CDR3 consists of 12 residues. The CDR3 sequence is CASSAETSRRFF. CDR3 bases: TGTGCCAGCAGCGCCGAAACTAGCCGACGGTTCTTC.

This chain links TRBV5-1 with TRBJ1-2; D is ambiguous. Germline V gene sequence: CDR1 SGHRS, CDR2 YFSETQ. The CDR3 contains 16 residues. Between the trimmed V and J ends, which lost 0 bases and 0 bases, there was a span of 12 bases. The DNA for the CDR3 is TGCGCCAGCAGCTTGGAACCTCGAACCACTAACTATGGCTACACCTTC. This translates into CASSLEPRTTNYGYTF.

The chain couples TRBV9 to TRBJ2-1, with TRBD2 matching over 11 bases. Germline-derived CDR1 and CDR2 are SGDLS and YYNGEE. The V gene end was trimmed by 2 bases and the J gene end by 2 bases; junction bases not matched to a gene: 3. This CDR3 region has 16 residues. The CDR3 loop reads CASSVSGGAAYNEQFF. As DNA, the CDR3 is TGTGCCAGCAGCGTTAGCGGGGGGGCCGCCTACAATGAGCAGTTCTTC.

The chain couples TRBV7-8 to TRBJ1-1, with a weak D call TRBD1 (6 bases). The length of the CDR3 is 14 residues. V was pared by 1 base and J by 5 bases, with 11 bases between. The V gene's germline CDR1 is SGHVS and CDR2 FQNEAQ. This chain's CDR3 is CASSLGSGVTEAFF. As DNA, the CDR3 is TGTGCCAGCAGCTTAGGGTCAGGGGTAACTGAAGCTTTCTTT.

The V and J genes are TRBV6-2 or TRBV6-3 and TRBJ2-7; no reliable D call. The CDR3 consists of 15 residues. With 0 bases removed from V and 0 bases from J, the gap between germline ends came to 9 bases. Germline loops: CDR1 MNHEY, CDR2 SVGEGT. The CDR3 here is CASSYSGFPSYEQYF. For the CDR3, the DNA is TGTGCCAGCAGTTACTCTGGGTTCCCCTCCTACGAGCAGTACTTC.

This chain connects TRBV5-1 to TRBJ1-1; D is unresolved. This CDR3 contains 13 residues. The germline V gene encodes CDR1 SGHRS and CDR2 YFSETQ. V lost 2 bases, J lost 1 base, and 6 bases lay in between. CDR3 sequence (DNA): TGCGCCAGCAGCTTAAACACGAACACTGAAGCTTTCTTT. As protein: CASSLNTNTEAFF.

The V and J genes are TRBV18 and TRBJ2-1; 9 nucleotides line up with TRBD1. From germline, CDR1 is KGHSH and CDR2 LQKENI. V lost 0 bases, J lost 4 bases, and 4 bases stayed unmatched. The CDR3 is 16 residues long. The CDR3 reads CASSPPDRGSYNEQFF. The CDR3 region has the DNA TGTGCCAGCTCACCACCGGACAGGGGATCATACAATGAGCAGTTCTTC.

This sequence joins TRBV19 and TRBJ2-6, with D unclear. The V and J ends lost 2 bases and 1 base respectively, with 21 bases between them. There are 20 residues in the CDR3. CDR1 is LNHDA and CDR2 is SQIVND in the germline V gene (reference sequence). The CDR3 nucleotides read TGTGCCAGTAGTATACTTCCCTGGACGACAACCCATTCTGGGGCCAACGTCCTGACTTTC. This encodes CASSILPWTTTHSGANVLTF.

The chain uses TRBV12-3 or TRBV12-4 and TRBJ1-2, with unresolved D. This CDR3 spans 13 amino acids. The germline V and J ends were trimmed by 1 base and 8 bases, with 11 bases remaining between them. The CDR3 bases are TGTGCCAGCAGTTTAGATAGAGGGTCAGGCTACACCTTC. Protein product: CASSLDRGSGYTF.

This chain connects TRBV11-3 to TRBJ2-2, with 10 nucleotides matching TRBD2. The CDR3 consists of 14 residues. Germline CDR1 SGHNT, CDR2 YENEEA. J was trimmed by 7 bases and V by 5 bases; bases with no gene match: 4. In DNA form, the CDR3 reads TGTGCCAGCAGCACTAGCGGGAAAGACGGGGAGCTGTTTTTT. This translates into CASSTSGKDGELFF.

This chain connects TRBV5-1 to TRBJ2-2, with 9 bases that match TRBD1. CDR1 SGHRS and CDR2 YFSETQ come from the germline V gene. Germline trimming cut 4 bases from V and 8 bases from J; bases unmatched to any gene: 12. CDR3 length equals 16 residues. The CDR3 loop is CASSKTGWTGEGELFF. The CDR3 DNA follows: TGCGCCAGCAGCAAAACCGGTTGGACAGGGGAGGGGGAGCTGTTTTTT.

The chain has TRBV11-3 and TRBJ2-5; 9 bases match TRBD2. V lost 5 bases, J lost 5 bases, and 12 bases stayed unmatched. The CDR3 contains 16 residues. CDR1 and CDR2 (germline): SGHNT, YENEEA. The CDR3 is CASSGWLAGKAETQYF. DNA for the CDR3: TGTGCCAGCAGCGGGTGGCTAGCGGGAAAAGCTGAGACCCAGTACTTC. Combining the CDR3 with reference TRBV11-3 and TRBJ2-5 gives the whole variable domain EAGVVQSPRYKIIEKKQPVAFWCNPISGHNTLYWYLQNLGQGPELLIRYENEEAVDDSQLPKDRFSAERLKGVDSTLKIQPAELGDSAVYLCASSGWLAGKAETQYFGPGTRLLVL.

The V and J genes are TRBV24-1 and TRBJ2-7; D may match TRBD1 or TRBD2 (5 bases each). CDR1 and CDR2 from the germline V gene are KGHDR and SFDVKD. Trimming left V 4 bases short and J 7 bases short, with 19 bases between. The CDR3 covers 15 residues. CDR3 DNA: TGTGCCACCAGTGAGGTCCGGGACGGAAGGGATGAGCAGTACTTC. Translating gives CATSEVRDGRDEQYF.

In the case of this clone: Additional DNA sequences in this sample encode the identical CDR3. V and J are TRBV3-1 (or the pseudogene TRBV3-2) and TRBJ1-1, with TRBD1 identical over 7 bases. There are 13 residues in the CDR3. V lost 8 bases, J lost 1 base, and 4 bases stayed unmatched. Germline lookup yields CDR1 LGHDT and CDR2 YNNKEL (reference sequence). CDR3 sequence: CASSQGGNTEAFF. CDR3 nucleotide sequence: TGTGCCAGCTCTCAGGGGGGGAACACTGAAGCTTTCTTT.

The chain uses TRBV10-3 and TRBJ2-1, with 11 bases aligning to TRBD2. The CDR3 runs to 15 residues. CDR1 is ENHRY, CDR2 SYGVKD, per germline. Losses at the gene ends were 5 bases for V and 4 bases for J; bases not matched to a gene: 4. The CDR3 bases are TGTGCCATCAGTCCGGGACTAGCGGATTACAATGAGCAGTTCTTC. It codes for CAISPGLADYNEQFF.

This chain uses TRBV7-6 with TRBJ1-4, with D hard to call. The CDR3 sequence is 17 residues long. In germline, CDR1 is SGHVS, CDR2 FNYEAQ. V was pared by 5 bases and J by 4 bases, with 20 bases between. The CDR3 here is CASSPTSSTVINEKLFF. CDR3 bases: TGTGCCAGCAGCCCCACCTCCTCGACGGTCATTAATGAAAAACTGTTTTTT. Filled out from reference TRBV7-6 and TRBJ1-4, the complete variable domain reads GAGVSQSPRYKVTKRGQDVALRCDPISGHVSLYWYRQALGQGPEFLTYFNYEAQQDKSGLPNDRFSAERPEGSISTLTIQRTEQRDSAMYRCASSPTSSTVINEKLFFGSGTQLSVL.